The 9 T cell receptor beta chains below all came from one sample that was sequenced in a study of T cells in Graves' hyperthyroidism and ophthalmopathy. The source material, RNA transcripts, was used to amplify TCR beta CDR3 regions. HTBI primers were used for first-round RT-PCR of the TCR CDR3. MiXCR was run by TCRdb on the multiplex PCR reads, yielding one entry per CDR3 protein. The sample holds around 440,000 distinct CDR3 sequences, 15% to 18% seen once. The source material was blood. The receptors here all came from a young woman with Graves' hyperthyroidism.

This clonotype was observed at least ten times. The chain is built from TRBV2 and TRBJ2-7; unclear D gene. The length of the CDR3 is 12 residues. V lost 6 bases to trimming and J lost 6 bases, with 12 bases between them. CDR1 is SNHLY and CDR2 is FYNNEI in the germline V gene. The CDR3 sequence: CASRVRLGEQYF. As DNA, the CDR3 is TGTGCCAGCAGGGTCAGGCTGGGCGAGCAGTACTTC.

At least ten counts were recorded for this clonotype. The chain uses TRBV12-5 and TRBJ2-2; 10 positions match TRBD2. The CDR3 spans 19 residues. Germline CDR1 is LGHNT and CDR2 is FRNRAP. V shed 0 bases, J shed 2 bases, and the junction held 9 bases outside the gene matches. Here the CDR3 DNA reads TGTGCTAGTGGTTTGGTACTCGGGCTAGCGGGGGATAACACCGGGGAGCTGTTTTTT. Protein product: CASGLVLGLAGDNTGELFF.

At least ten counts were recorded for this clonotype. The CDR3 here is CASSSAGTSGYNEQFF. For the CDR3, the DNA is TGTGCCAGCAGCTCAGCGGGGACTAGCGGCTACAATGAGCAGTTCTTC. V usage is TRBV7-2 and J usage is TRBJ2-1; 11 bases line up with TRBD2. V shed 4 bases, J shed 3 bases, and the junction held 5 bases outside the gene matches. Germline V gene lookup returns CDR1 SGHTA and CDR2 FQGNSA. The CDR3 has 16 amino acids.

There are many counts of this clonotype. Here the CDR3 DNA reads TGTGCCAGCAGCTGGTCAGGACAGATCACAGATACGCAGTATTTT. It is translated as CASSWSGQITDTQYF. V usage is TRBV7-3 and J usage is TRBJ2-3, with D possibly being TRBD1 (6 bases). This CDR3 comprises 15 residues. The V end lost 4 bases, the J end lost 2 bases, and 13 bases lay between the germline ends. Germline V gene sequence: CDR1 SGHTA, CDR2 FQGTGA.

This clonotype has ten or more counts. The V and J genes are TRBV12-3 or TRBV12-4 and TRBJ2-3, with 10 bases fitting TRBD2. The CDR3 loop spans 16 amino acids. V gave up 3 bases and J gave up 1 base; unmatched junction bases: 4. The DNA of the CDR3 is TGTGCCAGCAGTTTGATTCTAGCGGGGGGCACAGATACGCAGTATTTT. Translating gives CASSLILAGGTDTQYF.

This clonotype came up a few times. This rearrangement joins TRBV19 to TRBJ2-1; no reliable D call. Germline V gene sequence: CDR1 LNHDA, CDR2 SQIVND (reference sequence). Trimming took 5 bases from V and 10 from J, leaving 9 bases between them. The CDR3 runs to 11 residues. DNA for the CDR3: TGTGCCAGTAGTTCTCGACTGGAGCAGTTCTTC. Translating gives CASSSRLEQFF.

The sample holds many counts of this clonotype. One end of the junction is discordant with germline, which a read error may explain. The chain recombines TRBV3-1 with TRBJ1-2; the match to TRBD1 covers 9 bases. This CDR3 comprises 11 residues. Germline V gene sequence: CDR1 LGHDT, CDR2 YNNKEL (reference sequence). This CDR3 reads CASSLGQGCTF. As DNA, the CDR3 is TGTGCCAGCAGCTTGGGACAGGGCTGCACCTTC. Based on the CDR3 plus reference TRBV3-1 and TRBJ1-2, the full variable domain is DTAVSQTPKYLVTQMGNDKSIKCEQNLGHDTMYWYKQDSKKFLKIMFSYNNKELIINETVPNRFSPKSPDKAHLNLHINSLELGDSAVYFCASSLGQGCTFGSGTRLTVV.

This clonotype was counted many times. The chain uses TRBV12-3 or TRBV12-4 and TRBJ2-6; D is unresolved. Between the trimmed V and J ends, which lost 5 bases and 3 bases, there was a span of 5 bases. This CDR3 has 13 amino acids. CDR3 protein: CASSPGGANVLTF. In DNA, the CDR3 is TGTGCCAGCAGTCCGGGTGGGGCCAACGTCCTGACTTTC.

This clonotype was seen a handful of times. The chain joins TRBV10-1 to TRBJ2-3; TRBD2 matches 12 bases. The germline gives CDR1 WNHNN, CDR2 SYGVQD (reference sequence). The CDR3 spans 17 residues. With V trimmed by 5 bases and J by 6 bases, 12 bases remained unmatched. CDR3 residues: CASSSTGLAGTGDTQYF. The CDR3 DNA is TGCGCCAGCAGTTCCACTGGACTAGCGGGAACCGGGGATACGCAGTATTTT.